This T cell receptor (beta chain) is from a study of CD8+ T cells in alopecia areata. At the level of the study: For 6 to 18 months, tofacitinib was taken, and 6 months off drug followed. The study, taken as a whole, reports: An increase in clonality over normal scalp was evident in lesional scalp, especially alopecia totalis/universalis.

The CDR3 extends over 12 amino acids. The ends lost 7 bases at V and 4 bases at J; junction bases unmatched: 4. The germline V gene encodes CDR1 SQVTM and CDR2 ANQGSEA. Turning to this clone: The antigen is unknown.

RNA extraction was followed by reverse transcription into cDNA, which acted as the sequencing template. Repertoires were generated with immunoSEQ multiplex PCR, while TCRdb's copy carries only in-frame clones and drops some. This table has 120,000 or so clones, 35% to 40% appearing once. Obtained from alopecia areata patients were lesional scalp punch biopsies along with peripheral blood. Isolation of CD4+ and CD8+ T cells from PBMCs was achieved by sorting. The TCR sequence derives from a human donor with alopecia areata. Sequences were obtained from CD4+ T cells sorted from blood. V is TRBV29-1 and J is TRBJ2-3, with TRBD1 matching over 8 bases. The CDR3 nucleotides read TGCAGCGACGGACAGGGATCAGATACGCAGTATTTT. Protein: CSDGQGSDTQYF.